These T cell receptor beta chains were read from a single sample in a study of shared clonotypes between healthy human individuals. Assay used: immunoSEQ multiplex PCR; TCRdb lists only in-frame clones, some missing. The sample records roughly 2.5 million clones, roughly nine tenths being singletons. The sample was naive CD4+ T cells sorted from blood. These receptors all stem from a man younger than 30 in good health. Each CDR3 is given with its conserved first and last residue. A D gene is named only where the DNA matches it firmly. Clone size is stated in some rows and not others, as once, few, many or a class when expanded.

v_call	d_call	cdr3_length	j_call	clone_size	cdr3_aa
TRBV18	-	14	TRBJ1-5	few	CASSPGGPGQPQHF
TRBV6-5	-	12	TRBJ2-3	-	CASRGGGYTQYF
TRBV6-5	-	13	TRBJ1-2	-	CASSNHLAGGYTF
TRBV7-9	-	15	TRBJ1-4	-	CASSLGNRAGEKLFF
TRBV19	TRBD1	16	TRBJ2-7	-	CASSSAGTGTSYEQYF
TRBV4-1	TRBD1	15	TRBJ2-5	-	CASSQEGTGVKTQYF
TRBV7-9	-	15	TRBJ1-6	-	CASSLRAGDNSPLHF
TRBV9	-	15	TRBJ2-7	-	CASSVSWGDSYEQYF
TRBV10-3	TRBD1	15	TRBJ1-1	few	CAISDDRETNTEAFF
TRBV18	-	15	TRBJ1-1	-	CASSPWAGKNTEAFF
TRBV30	-	15	TRBJ1-4	-	CAWNQDGSSNEKLFF
TRBV6-5	TRBD1	15	TRBJ1-2	-	CASSSTGTAIYGYTF
TRBV5-4	TRBD1	15	TRBJ2-4	-	CASSLGTGVENIQYF
TRBV2	-	16	TRBJ1-1	-	CASSGAGVGERAEAFF
TRBV30	-	15	TRBJ2-5	-	CAWSVHGFFLEAQYF
TRBV10-3	-	14	TRBJ1-5	-	CAISYGAGNQPQHF
TRBV19	-	17	TRBJ1-4	once	CASSMSTQGATNEKLFF
TRBV9	-	13	TRBJ1-5	-	CASSVASGLPQHF
TRBV9	-	17	TRBJ1-2	-	CASSVDGRAGLTAGYTF
TRBV6-4	TRBD1	15	TRBJ2-1	-	CASSGQGAANNEQFF
TRBV7-9	-	15	TRBJ2-2	-	CASSLWAANTGELFF
TRBV5-6	-	17	TRBJ2-6	-	CASSLEQANSGANVLTF
TRBV30	-	11	TRBJ1-3	few	CAWSEGNTIYF
TRBV18	-	14	TRBJ1-2	-	CASSPNHKDYGYTF
TRBV23-1	-	16	TRBJ1-6	-	CASSHKGLLGISPLHF
TRBV7-2	-	15	TRBJ1-4	-	CASSLQGLMREKLFF
TRBV11-2	TRBD2	17	TRBJ2-5	-	CASSLGASSGGQETQYF
TRBV6-5	-	13	TRBJ2-5	-	CASSGSGSETQYF
TRBV6-1	-	13	TRBJ1-2	-	CASSVNENYGYTF
TRBV10-3	-	15	TRBJ1-6	once	CAITGGPVHNSPLHF
TRBV18	-	17	TRBJ1-1	-	CASSLLPQGGSNTEAFF
TRBV7-2	TRBD2	15	TRBJ2-7	-	CASSGDSGMVYEQYF
TRBV10-3	-	15	TRBJ2-7	-	CAISESFTTSYEQYF
TRBV7-2	-	15	TRBJ1-2	-	CASSLEQGPNYGYTF
TRBV28	TRBD1	15	TRBJ1-5	-	CASTMAGGSNQPQHF
TRBV5-1	-	14	TRBJ2-5	-	CASSWDLYQETQYF